The 28 T cell receptor beta chains below come from one sample, sequenced in a study of chemoradiotherapy in HPV16-positive cancers. Clones were read by immunoSEQ multiplex PCR, and TCRdb kept only the in-frame ones, dropping some. The sample carries over 10,000 clones, approximately 85% recorded once. The sequences come from blood, collected from a patient who underwent chemoradiotherapy. These receptors were obtained from a human donor with HPV-associated anogenital cancer.

J is TRBJ2-4 and V is TRBV11-3, with D possibly being TRBD1 (6 bases). With 1 base removed from V and 2 bases from J, the gap between germline ends came to 18 bases. Per the germline V gene, CDR1 is SGHNT and CDR2 is YENEEA. This CDR3 comprises 18 residues. The CDR3 region has the DNA TGTGCCAGCAGCTTAGTACGCCAGGGGCCCTATTCCAAAAACATTCAGTACTTC. It encodes CASSLVRQGPYSKNIQYF.

This clone was detected a few times. V and J are TRBV27 and TRBJ1-1; 11 bases map to TRBD1. After removal of 5 bases from V and 5 bases from J, the junction contained 4 bases not matched to a gene. Per the germline V gene, CDR1 is MNHEY and CDR2 is SMNVEV (reference sequence). The CDR3 sequence is 14 residues long. CDR3 protein: CASSPGQGATEAFF. The CDR3 nucleotides are TGTGCCAGCAGTCCCGGACAGGGGGCTACTGAAGCTTTCTTT.

The chain employs TRBV4-1 and TRBJ1-4; D remains ambiguous. V dropped 4 bases and J dropped 6 bases, with 15 bases sitting between them. CDR3 length equals 15 residues. Germline CDR1 and CDR2: MGHRA and YSYEKL. The chain's CDR3 is CASSLLRWADEKLFF. CDR3 sequence (DNA): TGCGCCAGCAGCCTTCTTCGGTGGGCCGATGAAAAACTGTTTTTT.

This clone was counted a few times. This chain links TRBV15 with TRBJ1-4; D is ambiguous. The V and J ends lost 1 base and 1 base respectively, with 10 bases between them. Looked up from germline, CDR1 is LNHNV and CDR2 is YYDKDF (reference sequence). This CDR3 region has 16 residues. Here the CDR3 reads CATSRARGRTNEKLFF. CDR3 sequence (DNA): TGTGCCACCAGCAGAGCGCGGGGAAGAACTAATGAAAAACTGTTTTTT.

The chain's CDR3 is CASSQDPTGGAYNEQFF. Here the CDR3 DNA reads TGCGCCAGCAGCCAAGATCCGACAGGGGGCGCCTACAATGAGCAGTTCTTC. The V call is TRBV4-1, the J call TRBJ2-1, with 10 bases aligning to TRBD1. Germline V lookup: CDR1 MGHRA, CDR2 YSYEKL. This CDR3 has 17 amino acids. The V gene end was trimmed by 0 bases and the J gene end by 2 bases; junction bases not matched to a gene: 4.

V usage is TRBV5-6 and J usage is TRBJ1-1; no clear D gene. Germline values: CDR1 SGHDT, CDR2 YYEEEE. V lost 4 bases and J lost 6, with 16 bases in between. The CDR3 extends over 14 amino acids. CDR3 region: CASSLRGSTAEAFF. As DNA, the CDR3 is TGTGCCAGCAGCCTTAGAGGGTCTACGGCTGAAGCTTTCTTT.

The rearrangement joins TRBV7-9 to TRBJ2-6; D is perhaps TRBD1 (5 bases). CDR1 is SEHNR and CDR2 is FQNEAQ in the germline V gene (reference sequence). This CDR3 contains 13 residues. V lost 8 bases and J 1 base, leaving 6 bases between the germline ends. The CDR3 region is CASGASGANVLTF. The CDR3 bases are TGTGCCAGCGGGGCTTCTGGGGCCAACGTCCTGACTTTC.

The V and J genes are TRBV11-3 and TRBJ2-1, with D possibly being TRBD2 (5 bases). Germline values: CDR1 SGHNT, CDR2 YENEEA. The CDR3 has 15 residues. The germline V and J ends were trimmed by 0 bases and 5 bases, with 11 bases remaining between them. This CDR3 reads CASSLDPGYNNEQFF. As DNA, the CDR3 is TGTGCCAGCAGCTTAGATCCGGGGTATAACAATGAGCAGTTCTTC.

This sequence joins TRBV19 and TRBJ2-3; TRBD1 aligns across 8 bases. Germline V lookup: CDR1 LNHDA, CDR2 SQIVND (reference sequence). The ends lost 5 bases at V and 3 bases at J; junction bases unmatched: 4. This CDR3 spans 14 amino acids. CDR3 region: CASSPRTGTDTQYF. CDR3 in DNA: TGTGCCAGTAGTCCCAGGACAGGGACAGATACGCAGTATTTT.

Only a few counts were recorded for this clone. This chain joins TRBV27 and TRBJ2-3; tentatively, D is TRBD1 (6 bases). The V end lost 6 bases, the J end lost 0 bases, and 13 bases lay between the germline ends. The CDR3 has 15 amino acids. Germline V lookup: CDR1 MNHEY, CDR2 SMNVEV (reference sequence). CDR3 DNA sequence: TGTGCCAGCAGGACCTACAGGGAGAGCACAGATACGCAGTATTTT. This translates into CASRTYRESTDTQYF.

The chain couples TRBV11-3 to TRBJ2-5; perhaps TRBD2 as D (6 bases). From germline, CDR1 is SGHNT and CDR2 YENEEA. This CDR3 comprises 13 residues. Trimming removed 2 bases from V and 5 bases from J, with 9 bases in between. The CDR3, as DNA: TGTGCCAGCAGCTTAACGGGGGTCGAGACCCAGTACTTC. Translated, it gives CASSLTGVETQYF.

The V and J genes are TRBV21-1 and TRBJ1-6. TRBV21-1 is marked as a pseudogene. The CDR3 spans 15 residues. This CDR3 is CASSRLRDLGSPLHF. The CDR3 coding sequence is TGTGCCAGCAGTAGGCTCAGGGACCTAGGATCACCCCTCCACTTT.

The chain is built from TRBV18 and TRBJ2-2, with D unresolved. Germline CDR1 is KGHSH and CDR2 is LQKENI. The CDR3 spans 11 residues. Trimming shortened V by 3 bases and J by 6 bases, and 2 bases separated the two germline ends. CDR3 residues: CASSPPGELFF. The DNA of the CDR3 is TGTGCCAGCTCACCTCCCGGGGAGCTGTTTTTT.

The V gene is TRBV9, the J gene TRBJ1-1, with unresolved D. V was clipped by 0 bases and J by 1 base, with 7 bases between them. This CDR3 has 14 residues. Germline CDR1 and CDR2: SGDLS and YYNGEE. CDR3 DNA: TGTGCCAGCAGCGTAGTGGTATCGAACACTGAAGCTTTCTTT. Its translation is CASSVVVSNTEAFF.

The gene calls are TRBV15 and TRBJ2-1, with D unclear. The CDR3 spans 15 residues. V lost 1 base, J lost 4 bases, and 11 bases lay in between. Germline V gives CDR1 LNHNV, CDR2 YYDKDF (reference sequence). The CDR3 spells CATSRGPELYNEQFF. The CDR3, as DNA: TGTGCCACCAGCAGAGGTCCCGAACTTTACAATGAGCAGTTCTTC.

The gene calls are TRBV29-1 and TRBJ1-2; the D gene is possibly TRBD1 (6 bases). CDR3 length equals 14 residues. V shed 6 bases and J shed 6 bases, with 20 bases lying between them. Germline CDR1 SQVTM, CDR2 ANQGSEA. This chain's CDR3 is CSVDGIQGRNGYTF. CDR3 DNA sequence: TGCAGCGTCGACGGAATACAGGGTCGGAATGGCTACACCTTC.

This chain joins TRBV5-1 and TRBJ1-1, with D possibly TRBD1 on 5 matching bases. Germline V gene data show CDR1 as SGHRS and CDR2 as YFSETQ. V dropped 1 base and J dropped 3 bases, with 13 bases sitting between them. The CDR3 sequence is 15 residues long. The CDR3 DNA reads as TGCGCCAGCAGCTTGACCCGGGACCGTTACACTGAAGCTTTCTTT. It codes for CASSLTRDRYTEAFF.

The chain joins TRBV2 to TRBJ2-2; 10 bases fit TRBD1. Unmatched junction bases numbered 7, after V lost 6 bases and J lost 6 bases. CDR1 is SNHLY, CDR2 FYNNEI, per germline. The CDR3 spans 15 residues. The CDR3 here is CASRKDRGVAGELFF. The CDR3 DNA sequence: TGTGCCAGCAGGAAGGACAGGGGGGTGGCCGGGGAGCTGTTTTTT.

The chain carries TRBV6-1 and TRBJ1-1; 7 bases map to TRBD1. CDR3 length: 13 amino acids. Germline V gene lookup returns CDR1 MNHNS and CDR2 SASEGT. V gave up 2 bases and J gave up 10 bases; unmatched junction bases: 7. The CDR3 sequence: CASSENRGISAFF. In nucleotides, the CDR3 is TGTGCCAGCAGTGAAAACAGGGGTATATCAGCTTTCTTT.

This chain connects TRBV27 to TRBJ1-3; the D gene is possibly TRBD1 (6 bases). V lost 2 bases to trimming and J lost 4 bases, with 9 bases between them. The CDR3 loop spans 14 amino acids. Germline values: CDR1 MNHEY, CDR2 SMNVEV (reference sequence). The CDR3 DNA follows: TGTGCCAGCAGTTTACAGGGGTGGGGAAACACCATATATTTT. Protein sequence: CASSLQGWGNTIYF.

The chain carries TRBV2 and TRBJ2-6; TRBD2 is a possible D gene (5 bases). The germline V and J ends were trimmed by 3 bases and 0 bases, with 12 bases remaining between them. This CDR3 is 17 amino acids long. Germline V CDR1 and CDR2: SNHLY, FYNNEI. The CDR3 DNA reads TGTGCCAGCAGTGACAGCGGCTACCCCTCTGGGGCCAACGTCCTGACTTTC. Amino acids: CASSDSGYPSGANVLTF.

The chain combines TRBV19 with TRBJ1-5; possibly TRBD1 for D (5 bases). Germline V gives CDR1 LNHDA, CDR2 SQIVND (reference sequence). V shed 3 bases and J shed 3 bases, with 12 bases lying between them. The CDR3 has 15 residues. The CDR3 DNA sequence: TGTGCCAGTAGTATCCCGGGGGTTCTCAATCAGCCCCAGCATTTT. It translates to CASSIPGVLNQPQHF.

The chain has TRBV19 and TRBJ2-5; 8 bases align to TRBD2. The germline V gene encodes CDR1 LNHDA and CDR2 SQIVND (reference sequence). The CDR3 length is 15 residues. J gave up 7 bases and V 5 bases, and 12 bases lay outside the gene matches. The CDR3 nucleotides are TGTGCCAGTAGTGCCTCTGGACTAGCAAAGGCGACCCAGTACTTC. This translates into CASSASGLAKATQYF.

This clone was seen once. In nucleotides, the CDR3 is TGTGCCAGCAGTGACACGGTCAGGATCGACGAGCAGTACTTC. Translated: CASSDTVRIDEQYF. This chain links TRBV27 with TRBJ2-7; D gene unclear. Trimming left V 5 bases short and J 5 bases short, with 16 bases between. CDR1 and CDR2 (germline): MNHEY, SMNVEV (reference sequence). The CDR3 sequence is 14 residues long.

This chain uses TRBV5-6 with TRBJ2-5; D assignment may be TRBD1 or TRBD2 (6 bases each). Between the trimmed V and J ends, which lost 4 bases and 8 bases, there was a span of 21 bases. Germline-derived CDR1 and CDR2 are SGHDT and YYEEEE. The CDR3 is 15 amino acids. DNA of the CDR3: TGTGCCAGCAGCGGGAGTTTAATAGGGGGAGGTACCCAGTACTTC. Protein product: CASSGSLIGGGTQYF.

The rearrangement uses TRBV6-6 and TRBJ2-5, with TRBD2 as a possible D gene (6 bases). This CDR3 region has 15 residues. Germline V gives CDR1 MNHNY, CDR2 SVGAGI (reference sequence). The ends were cut back, 4 bases at V and 3 bases at J, with 15 bases in the middle. The CDR3 spells CASSSTRINKETQYF. CDR3 DNA sequence: TGTGCCAGCAGTTCGACTAGGATAAATAAAGAGACCCAGTACTTC.

This clone was counted a single time. This chain joins TRBV4-1 and TRBJ1-4; the D gene is possibly TRBD1 (6 bases). The CDR3 has 20 amino acids. The V end lost 0 bases, the J end lost 0 bases, and 20 bases lay between the germline ends. In germline, CDR1 is MGHRA, CDR2 YSYEKL. The CDR3 loop is CASSQETSGVVDPTNEKLFF. In DNA, the CDR3 is TGCGCCAGCAGCCAAGAAACGTCAGGGGTGGTAGATCCAACTAATGAAAAACTGTTTTTT.

A note on this clone: Other DNA sequences in the sample encode the same CDR3. The chain is built from TRBV7-6 and TRBJ2-6, with D unresolved. V lost 2 bases and J 3 bases, leaving 2 bases between the germline ends. Germline CDR1 reads SGHVS; CDR2 reads FNYEAQ. This CDR3 spans 13 amino acids. As DNA, the CDR3 is TGTGCCAGCAGCTTAATTGGGGCCAACGTCCTGACTTTC. Translated: CASSLIGANVLTF. Based on the CDR3 plus reference TRBV7-6 and TRBJ2-6, the full variable domain is GAGVSQSPRYKVTKRGQDVALRCDPISGHVSLYWYRQALGQGPEFLTYFNYEAQQDKSGLPNDRFSAERPEGSISTLTIQRTEQRDSAMYRCASSLIGANVLTFGAGSRLTVL.